What follows are 19 T cell receptor beta chains derived from one specimen sequenced in a study of CD4+ T cells in melanoma (dated by TCRdb to the early 2020s). The method was the immunoSEQ multiplex PCR assay. In TCRdb, the immuneACCESS table is reduced to in-frame sequences with V and J assigned. These tables do not hold every clone; where another copy was compared, an unresolved V gene accounts for under half, and the others remain unexplained. In this sample the table shows 9,900 or so clones, 69% of which occur a single time. The ten most abundant clones make up roughly 21% of the sample. Sequencing was carried out using peripheral blood. These receptors all come from a human donor with melanoma.

This chain connects TRBV28 to TRBJ2-7, with TRBD2 matching 7 bases. Germline V gene sequence: CDR1 MDHEN, CDR2 SYDVKM. This CDR3 is built from 13 residues. V lost 6 bases to trimming and J lost 2 bases; unmatched junction nucleotides: 4. CDR3 nucleotide sequence: TGTGCCAGCAGACCAGGGAGGGCCTACGAGCAGTACTTC. The encoded protein is CASRPGRAYEQYF.

The chain is built from TRBV7-9 and TRBJ1-2; 11 bases align to TRBD1. From germline, CDR1 is SEHNR and CDR2 FQNEAQ (reference sequence). V was clipped by 4 bases and J by 2 bases; unmatched bases: 6. The CDR3 is 16 amino acids. The CDR3 protein is CASSSWTGGINYGYTF. CDR3 coding DNA: TGTGCCAGCAGCTCCTGGACAGGGGGCATCAACTATGGCTACACCTTC.

The chain recombines TRBV7-5 with TRBJ2-7. TRBV7-5 is a pseudogene. The CDR3 loop spans 14 amino acids. The CDR3 sequence: CASSTQTGTYEQYF. The CDR3 DNA reads TGTGCCAGCAGCACCCAGACCGGAACCTACGAGCAGTACTTC.

The chain employs TRBV19 and TRBJ2-1; D possibly uses TRBD1 or TRBD2 (5 bases each). The ends were cut back, 2 bases at V and 8 bases at J, with 13 bases in the middle. The CDR3 loop spans 14 amino acids. The germline CDR1 and CDR2 sequences are LNHDA and SQIVND (reference sequence). CDR3 DNA sequence: TGTGCCAGTAGTATATATCGCAGGGACGATGAGCAGTTCTTC. It is translated as CASSIYRRDDEQFF.

In its sample, this clone is medium-sized (0.01 to 0.1%). The chain combines TRBV7-8 with TRBJ2-6, with a possible D match to TRBD1 (6 bases). The germline V and J ends were trimmed by 4 bases and 0 bases, with 13 bases remaining between them. Germline V gene sequence: CDR1 SGHVS, CDR2 FQNEAQ. This CDR3 region has 17 residues. The CDR3 DNA sequence: TGTGCCAGCAGCTACAGGGTCATTGTCTCTGGGGCCAACGTCCTGACTTTC. This encodes CASSYRVIVSGANVLTF. The variable domain in full, completed from reference TRBV7-8 and TRBJ2-6, reads GAGVSQSPRYKVAKRGQDVALRCDPISGHVSLFWYQQALGQGPEFLTYFQNEAQLDKSGLPSDRFFAERPEGSVSTLKIQRTQQEDSAVYLCASSYRVIVSGANVLTFGAGSRLTVL.

The V gene is TRBV10-3, the J gene TRBJ2-1, with 12 bases matching TRBD2. The length of the CDR3 is 16 residues. Trimming removed 1 base from V and 6 bases from J; junction bases left unmatched: 4. Germline V CDR1 and CDR2: ENHRY, SYGVKD. This CDR3 is CAISELLAGGLNEQFF. CDR3 DNA sequence: TGTGCCATCAGTGAGTTGCTAGCGGGGGGGCTCAATGAGCAGTTCTTC.

The chain has TRBV2 and TRBJ2-3; no firm D call. CDR1 SNHLY and CDR2 FYNNEI come from the germline V gene. This CDR3 spans 13 amino acids. V was cut by 9 bases and J by 5 bases, with 15 bases left in between. CDR3 region: CASFLGLGDTQYF. The CDR3 DNA reads as TGTGCCAGTTTCCTAGGGCTCGGAGATACGCAGTATTTT.

Regarding this clone: One end of the junction does not line up with germline, which may come from a read error. The chain is built from TRBV7-7 and TRBJ2-5; 8 bases match TRBD2. Per germline, CDR1 SSHAT and CDR2 FNYEAQ (reference sequence). The CDR3 sequence is 16 residues long. CDR3 in amino acids: CASSPLPGGGGETQYF. The DNA of the CDR3 is TGTGCTAGCAGCCCCCTCCCCGGGGGGGGCGGGGAGACCCAGTACTTC.

The chain recombines TRBV6-5 with TRBJ2-1; the match to TRBD1 covers 12 bases. Trimming cost V 8 bases and J 10 bases; bases outside gene matches: 6. Per the germline V gene, CDR1 is MNHEY and CDR2 is SVGAGI. The CDR3 is 13 amino acids. CDR3 protein: CASGDRGLREQFF. Here the CDR3 DNA reads TGTGCCAGCGGGGACAGGGGGCTAAGGGAGCAGTTCTTC.

The J gene is TRBJ2-5, the V gene TRBV28, with 8 bases fitting TRBD1. The J call may be mistaken, given a closer DNA end match to TRBJ2-7. The CDR3 is made up of 14 amino acids. Germline CDR1 and CDR2: MDHEN and SYDVKM. CDR3 protein: CASSTQGGSYEQYF. Written as DNA, the CDR3 is TGTGCCAGCAGCACACAGGGGGGATCCTACGAGCAGTACTTC.

V gene TRBV6-1 combines with J gene TRBJ2-7; D may match TRBD1 or TRBD2 (5 bases each). CDR3 length: 13 residues. V lost 6 bases, J lost 3 bases, and 12 bases lay in between. Germline CDR1 and CDR2: MNHNS and SASEGT. Here the CDR3 reads CASRFGADYEQYF. Here the CDR3 DNA reads TGTGCCAGCAGATTCGGGGCTGACTACGAGCAGTACTTC.

This clone occurred a few times. This chain connects TRBV7-8 to TRBJ2-1; TRBD2 might be the D (5 bases). With 5 bases removed from V and 0 bases from J, the gap between germline ends came to 11 bases. Looked up from germline, CDR1 is SGHVS and CDR2 is FQNEAQ. CDR3 length: 15 amino acids. CDR3 residues: CASSQGLHSYNEQFF. CDR3 nucleotides: TGTGCCAGCAGCCAAGGACTGCACTCCTACAATGAGCAGTTCTTC.

J is TRBJ2-2 and V is TRBV6-5; D is unresolved. The CDR3 has 14 residues. V was trimmed by 6 bases and J by 4 bases, leaving 12 bases between them. CDR1 is MNHEY, CDR2 SVGAGI, per germline. The CDR3, as DNA: TGTGCCAGCAGCCAGACCTGGCCCACCGGGGAGCTGTTTTTT. Its protein is CASSQTWPTGELFF.

The CDR3 DNA follows: TGTGCCAGTATCCCAAGTCGGGCGAACACCGGGGAGCTGTTTTTT. This codes for CASIPSRANTGELFF. The chain recombines TRBV19 with TRBJ2-2; no definite D call. The CDR3 totals 15 residues. Trimming pared 7 bases from V and 0 bases from J, leaving 12 bases between. Looked up from germline, CDR1 is LNHDA and CDR2 is SQIVND (reference sequence).

V and J are TRBV13 and TRBJ1-1; D gene unclear. Trimming removed 2 bases at V and 2 bases at J, with 6 bases between. Looked up from germline, CDR1 is PRHDT and CDR2 is FYEKMQ (reference sequence). This CDR3 is built from 13 residues. The CDR3 loop is CASSLWGNTEAFF. The CDR3 nucleotides are TGTGCCAGCAGCTTATGGGGAAACACTGAAGCTTTCTTT.

The rearrangement uses TRBV19 and TRBJ1-2; 8 bases fit TRBD1. The CDR3 contains 14 residues. V shed 6 bases, J shed 4 bases, and the junction held 7 bases outside the gene matches. The V gene's germline CDR1 is LNHDA and CDR2 SQIVND (reference sequence). The CDR3 DNA reads TGTGCCAGTAGGGAGGGGACAGGACTCTATGGCTACACCTTC. Translated: CASREGTGLYGYTF.

This clone was seen a few times. The chain employs TRBV19 and TRBJ2-7; 7 bases line up with TRBD1. From germline, CDR1 is LNHDA and CDR2 SQIVND (reference sequence). With 5 bases clipped from V and 0 bases from J, the junction kept 10 bases outside the gene matches. This CDR3 spans 16 amino acids. For the CDR3, the DNA is TGTGCCAGTAGTCCGTGGGGACAGCTAAGCTCCTACGAGCAGTACTTC. The encoded protein is CASSPWGQLSSYEQYF.

The chain has TRBV7-6 and TRBJ2-7; D uncertain. CDR1 SGHVS and CDR2 FNYEAQ come from the germline V gene. This CDR3 region has 13 residues. Trimming removed 1 base at V and 2 bases at J, with 6 bases between. The CDR3 nucleotides are TGTGCCAGCAGCTTAGGCACCACCTACGAGCAGTACTTC. Translated: CASSLGTTYEQYF.

The rearrangement uses TRBV5-5 and TRBJ2-2, with D uncertain. This CDR3 has 14 residues. Germline loops: CDR1 SGHKS, CDR2 YYEKEE (reference sequence). Trimming cost V 0 bases and J 1 base, with 4 bases left between them. CDR3 sequence: CASSLDGNTGELFF. DNA of the CDR3: TGTGCCAGCAGCTTGGACGGGAACACCGGGGAGCTGTTTTTT. Full variable domain (rest looked up from reference TRBV5-5 and TRBJ2-2): DAGVTQSPTHLIKTRGQQVTLRCSPISGHKSVSWYQQVLGQGPQFIFQYYEKEERGRGNFPDRFSARQFPNYSSELNVNALLLGDSALYLCASSLDGNTGELFFGEGSRLTVL.